This TCR beta chain was obtained from a study of blood T cell repertoires in COVID-19. Study context: Sites across the United States, Italy and Spain contributed samples from acute and convalescent COVID-19. The cDNA or gDNA used as material had been derived from T cells, B-cell-depleted T cells, or PBMCs.

This study enrolled people aged about 18 to 95 from around 26 US geographic areas. This clone was detected a few times. Germline-derived CDR1 and CDR2 are SGHAT and FQNNGV. The CDR3 has 13 amino acids. Trimming shortened V by 6 bases and J by 8 bases, and 16 bases separated the two germline ends. Under the authors' procedure: It was from reference gene primer amplification that nucleated cell counts were estimated. Sequencing used immunoSEQ multiplex PCR; TCRdb keeps in-frame clones, though not all of them. The D gene and trimming were derived from the DNA, and the V and J assignments and clone size from that table. The sample has about 250,000 clones, under 90% seen once.

This TCR derives from a man between 18 and 29 years old who had recovered from COVID-19. The V gene is TRBV11-2, the J gene TRBJ1-1, with D uncertain. Sample: PBMCs or T cells enriched from blood (not recorded which). CDR3 in amino acids: CASSLARHGEAFF. The CDR3 DNA follows: TGTGCCAGCAGTCTAGCCCGTCATGGGGAAGCTTTCTTT.